The clone carrying this T cell receptor (beta chain) was seen a handful of times. What it recognizes is unknown. The use of a sample-barcoded 5' primer and a J-beta primer mix characterized a second PCR of 7 to 11 cycles. TCRdb re-called the 5' RACE reads through MiXCR, storing one row per CDR3 protein. The profile covers hundreds of thousands of distinct CDR3 sequences, with roughly three fifths appearing a single time and around 25% taken by the ten largest. This record belongs to a study of blood T cells in healthy people across ages. General study results and limits: Comparison with aged donors showed that long-lived donors had more naive CD4+ cells and higher diversity. Unsorted PBMCs ruled out conclusive naive versus antigen-experienced comparison.

The sequencing input was blood. The sequence was obtained from a man in his forties in good health.

CDR3 sequence reads: CASRHAPGQSNTEAFF. CDR3 in DNA: TGTGCCAGCAGACACGCCCCGGGGCAGTCGAACACTGAAGCTTTCTTT. V usage is TRBV2 and J usage is TRBJ1-1; a possible D gene is TRBD1 (5 bases). V lost 6 bases and J 1 base, leaving 18 bases between the germline ends. The CDR3 has 16 amino acids. Germline V gene sequence: CDR1 SNHLY, CDR2 FYNNEI.